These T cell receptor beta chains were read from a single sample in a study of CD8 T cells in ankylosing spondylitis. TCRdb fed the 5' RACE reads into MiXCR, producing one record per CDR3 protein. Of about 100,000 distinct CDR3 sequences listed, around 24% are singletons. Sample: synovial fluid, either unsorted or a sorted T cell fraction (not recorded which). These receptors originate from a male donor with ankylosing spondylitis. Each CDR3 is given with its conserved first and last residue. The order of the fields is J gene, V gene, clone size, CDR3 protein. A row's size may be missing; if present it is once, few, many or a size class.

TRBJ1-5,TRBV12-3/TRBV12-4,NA,CASSLGTDYFGQPQHF
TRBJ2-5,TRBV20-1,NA,CSAREGGLAGGTQYF
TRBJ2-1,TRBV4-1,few,CASSSGGDRAYNEQFF
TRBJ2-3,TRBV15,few,CATSRDKDRVSNTQYF
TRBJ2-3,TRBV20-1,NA,CSAHGNSGGGGTDTQYF
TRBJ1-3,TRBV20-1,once,CSARGPDRSGNTIYF
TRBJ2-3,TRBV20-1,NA,CSASTGGADTQYF
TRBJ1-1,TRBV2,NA,CASSGTAKHSMNTEAFF
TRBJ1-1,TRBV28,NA,CASSLWNTEAFF
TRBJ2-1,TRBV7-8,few,CASTLPLSGGWVGEQFF
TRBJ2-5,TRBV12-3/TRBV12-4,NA,CASRRGNQETQYF